This TCR beta chain was sequenced during a study of identical twins. CDR3 length equals 14 residues. V was cut by 3 bases and J by 2 bases, with 8 bases left in between. CDR1 is SEHNR, CDR2 FQNEAQ, per germline (reference sequence). Findings of the study overall: Low generation-probability sequences were in excess among twin-shared out-of-frame alpha sequences. The more abundant beta clonotypes in cord blood had fewer insertions, and memory repertoires did not show this. The degree of excess twin sharing was weaker in beta out-of-frame sequences.

Template switching created a universal primer site, and the cDNA included unique molecular identifiers. One entry per CDR3 protein results from TCRdb running MiXCR on the 5' RACE reads. The sample yields around 1.7 million distinct CDR3 sequences, around a third seen once. Note on this clonotype: Its antigen is not identified.

Sequences were obtained from cord blood. The chain is built from TRBV7-9 and TRBJ1-3; unclear D gene. This TCR came from a newborn girl in good health. CDR3 DNA sequence: TGTGCCAGCAGCTTTGAGGGAACTGGAAACACCATATATTTT. Protein: CASSFEGTGNTIYF. Filled out from reference TRBV7-9 and TRBJ1-3, the complete variable domain reads DTGVSQNPRHKITKRGQNVTFRCDPISEHNRLYWYRQTLGQGPEFLTYFQNEAQLEKSRLLSDRFSAERPKGSFSTLEIQRTEQGDSAMYLCASSFEGTGNTIYFGEGSWLTVV.